This TCR beta chain is from a study of regulatory T cells in long-lasting Graves disease. Combining iRepertoire HTBI primers with Arm-PCR of CDR3 regions, the authors built TCR beta libraries. MiXCR, run by TCRdb on the multiplex PCR reads, gives a single entry per CDR3 protein. The table shows roughly 500,000 distinct CDR3 sequences, with around 12% occurring only once. This clonotype was detected ten times or more. The time point is: newly diagnosed GD, antithyroid drugs for less than 3 months. Scientists built the TCR library using RNA that was extracted from PBMCs. Separately, the same data were catalogued under a study of T cells in Graves' hyperthyroidism and ophthalmopathy. As that report states: Most thyroid clonotypes that were expanded above 0.001 also turned up in blood.

The clonotype originates from a woman in her 30s with Graves disease. The sample here was peripheral blood mononuclear cells (PBMCs), taken at new diagnosis, from a patient treated with antithyroid drugs.

The CDR3 protein is CASSILGGTTLNEQFF. The CDR3 bases are TGTGCCAGCAGCATCCTTGGCGGGACTACCCTCAATGAGCAGTTCTTC. The chain uses TRBV11-3 and TRBJ2-1; TRBD2 matches 7 bases. Germline CDR1 and CDR2: SGHNT and YENEEA. V lost 5 bases, J lost 6 bases, and 13 bases stayed unmatched. The CDR3 runs to 16 residues.